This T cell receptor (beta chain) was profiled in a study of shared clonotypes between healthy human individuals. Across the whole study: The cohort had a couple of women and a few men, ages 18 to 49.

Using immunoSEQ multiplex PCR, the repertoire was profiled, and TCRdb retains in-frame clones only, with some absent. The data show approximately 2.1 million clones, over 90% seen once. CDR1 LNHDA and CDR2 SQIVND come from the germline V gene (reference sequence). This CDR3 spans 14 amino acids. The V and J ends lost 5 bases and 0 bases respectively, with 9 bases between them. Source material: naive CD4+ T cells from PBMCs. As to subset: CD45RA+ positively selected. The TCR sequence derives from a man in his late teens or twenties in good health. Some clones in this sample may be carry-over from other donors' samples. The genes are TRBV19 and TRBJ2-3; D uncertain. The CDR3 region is CASSPLPSTDTQYF. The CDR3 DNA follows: TGTGCCAGTAGTCCCCTTCCCAGCACAGATACGCAGTATTTT.